This T cell receptor beta chain was sequenced during a study of T cells in localized non-small cell lung cancer. Germline-derived CDR1 and CDR2 are MGHDK and SYGVNS. The CDR3 is made up of 16 amino acids. V shed 4 bases and J shed 0 bases, with 10 bases lying between them. Profiling relied on immunoSEQ multiplex PCR, and the TCRdb table lists in-frame clones only, not all of them. Among around 39,000 clones, over 70% were seen once, and the ten largest hold around 2.9%. This clone was observed a handful of times. What it binds is not known. Study results and caveats: Density of T cells in blood, when higher, went with longer overall survival. Heterogeneity stays possible, as sequencing covered only one tumor region. Peak T cell clonality was found in uninvolved adjacent lung, exceeding tumor. Out of the top 100 tumor clones, a median 57 were seen in adjacent lung.

Sequences were derived from peripheral blood, sampled before any cancer treatment. V and J are TRBV25-1 and TRBJ2-6; D is ambiguous. The receptor was isolated from a woman aged 40-69 years with stage I lung adenocarcinoma. Written as DNA, the CDR3 is TGTGCCAGCAGTGTTTACAAGAGCTCTGGGGCCAACGTCCTGACTTTC. Amino acids: CASSVYKSSGANVLTF.